This T cell receptor beta chain was retrieved from a study of identical twins. This clonotype was detected many times. The V and J ends lost 3 bases and 5 bases respectively, with 11 bases between them. The CDR3 is made up of 14 amino acids. Looked up from germline, CDR1 is SEHNR and CDR2 is FQNEAQ (reference sequence). TCRdb ran MiXCR on the 5' RACE reads and lists one entry per CDR3 protein. The data contain under 350,000 distinct CDR3 sequences, roughly 10% of them singletons. This sample also belongs to another study, concerning yellow fever vaccine responses in identical twins.

The clonotype comes from a woman younger than 30 in good health. This rearrangement joins TRBV7-9 to TRBJ2-1; unclear D gene. Sequencing was performed on CD8+ T cells sorted from blood. The CDR3 region is CASSFTLGHNEQFF. The CDR3, as DNA: TGTGCCAGCAGCTTCACTTTAGGCCACAATGAGCAGTTCTTC.